This TCR beta chain came from a study of blood T cells in healthy people across ages. Findings and caveats of the study: CMV infection status of these donors was not known.

To note about this clonotype: Antigen specificity is unknown.

Together with a sample-barcoded 5' primer, a J-beta primer mix was included in a second PCR lasting about 6 to 11 cycles. Tags on each cDNA molecule came from a template-switch adaptor with 12 random nucleotides. TCRdb re-called the 5' RACE reads with MiXCR, one entry per CDR3 protein. In the table there are roughly 1,500,000 distinct CDR3 sequences, about 31% of which are singletons. Every sample had a minimum of 6 million PBMCs isolated. V was clipped by 5 bases and J by 3 bases, with 17 bases between them. Germline CDR1 SGHTA, CDR2 FQGNSA. CDR3 length: 16 amino acids. The rearrangement uses TRBV7-2 and TRBJ2-1; D may be TRBD2 (5 bases). The source material was blood. The receptor comes from a woman in her twenties or thirties in good health. Here the CDR3 reads CASSLPSGGYYNEQFF. Written as DNA, the CDR3 is TGTGCCAGCAGCCTCCCGAGTGGCGGGTACTACAATGAGCAGTTCTTC.